This T cell receptor beta chain was retrieved from a study of blood T cells in healthy people across ages. Of note for this clonotype: Its antigen is undetermined. Being one base from a much bigger clone, this may be a read error.

Findings and caveats of the study: CMV status of donors was unknown, possibly confounding expanded clonotype changes. It was the long-lived donors that had more naive CD4+ cells and higher diversity than aged donors.

The junction had 7 bases not matched to a gene; V was cut back by 2 bases and J by 6 bases. Germline-derived CDR1 and CDR2 are SGHDT and YYEEEE. This CDR3 has 15 residues. Researchers isolated at least 6 million PBMCs per sample. With a J-beta primer mix and a sample-barcoded 5' primer, a second PCR ran 7 to 11 cycles. Paired-end reads containing CDR3 totaled no fewer than 2.5 million for each sample. MiXCR was run by TCRdb on the 5' RACE reads, yielding one entry per CDR3 protein. The sample lists over 600,000 distinct CDR3 sequences, more than 35% occurring once. The sequenced sample was blood. The rearrangement links TRBV5-6 to TRBJ2-7; 11 bases are shared with TRBD2. This clonotype was sampled from a man at least 80 years old in good health. The CDR3 region has the DNA TGTGCCAGCAGCTTCATAGCGGGAGGGCCCCCCGAGCAGTACTTC. The encoded protein is CASSFIAGGPPEQYF.